A selection of T cell receptor beta chains follows, all from one sample in a study of a mutant IDH1 vaccine in newly diagnosed glioma. Their antigens remain unidentified. Method: immunoSEQ multiplex PCR; TCRdb's copy keeps in-frame clones and lacks some. Counted here are roughly 120,000 clones, 80% occurring once; the ten biggest clones make up 5% to 6%. Sequencing used PBMCs, obtained from a glioma patient whose treatment included an IDH1 peptide vaccine. These receptor sequences come from a man aged 35-49 years with glioma. Each CDR3 is given with its conserved first and last residue. A D gene is named only where the DNA matches it firmly. Clone size is not always given. Where it is, it says once, few, many or a class for expanded clones.

D gene: TRBD2
clone size: -
J gene: TRBJ2-5
V gene: TRBV19
CDR3 DNA: TGTGCCAGTAGTCCAGTTGAGACTAGCGGGGCCAGGGAGACCCAGTACTTC
CDR3 protein: CASSPVETSGARETQYF

D gene: -
clone size: -
J gene: TRBJ2-2
V gene: TRBV6-1
CDR3 DNA: TGTGCCAGCAGTCACGACCGGGACACCGGGGAGCTGTTTTTT
CDR3 protein: CASSHDRDTGELFF

D gene: -
clone size: -
J gene: TRBJ1-2
V gene: TRBV10-3
CDR3 DNA: TGTGCCATCAGTGAGCCTAACTATGGCTACACCTTC
CDR3 protein: CAISEPNYGYTF

D gene: TRBD2
clone size: -
J gene: TRBJ2-5
V gene: TRBV27
CDR3 DNA: TGTGCCAGCAGTGGACTAGCGGGATGGGAGGAGACCCAGTACTTC
CDR3 protein: CASSGLAGWEETQYF

D gene: -
clone size: -
J gene: TRBJ2-3
V gene: TRBV7-9
CDR3 DNA: TGTGCCAGCAGTGTGGCGGCAGATACGCAGTATTTT
CDR3 protein: CASSVAADTQYF

D gene: -
clone size: few
J gene: TRBJ1-5
V gene: TRBV28
CDR3 DNA: TGTGCCAGCAGTTTAGGGGGGGCCCTCAATCAGCCCCAGCATTTT
CDR3 protein: CASSLGGALNQPQHF

D gene: TRBD2
clone size: -
J gene: TRBJ2-5
V gene: TRBV4-2
CDR3 DNA: TGTGCCAGCAGCCAACCTCAGGGACTAGCGGGGGGGCTTACAAAGACCCAGTACTTC
CDR3 protein: CASSQPQGLAGGLTKTQYF

D gene: -
clone size: -
J gene: TRBJ2-3
V gene: TRBV7-8
CDR3 DNA: TGTGCCAGCAGCGATTACACAGATACGCAGTATTTT
CDR3 protein: CASSDYTDTQYF

D gene: -
clone size: -
J gene: TRBJ2-7
V gene: TRBV7-3
CDR3 DNA: TGTGCCAGCAGCTTAAGCTCAGGGGATGGGTACGAGCAGTACTTC
CDR3 protein: CASSLSSGDGYEQYF

D gene: TRBD2
clone size: -
J gene: TRBJ2-1
V gene: TRBV5-6
CDR3 DNA: TGTGCCAGCAGCTTCGGGGGGAATGAGCAGTTCTTC
CDR3 protein: CASSFGGNEQFF

D gene: -
clone size: -
J gene: TRBJ2-7
V gene: TRBV6-5
CDR3 DNA: TGTGCCAGCAGTTACGGGATAGGGGACTCCTACGAGCAGTACTTC
CDR3 protein: CASSYGIGDSYEQYF

D gene: -
clone size: -
J gene: TRBJ2-1
V gene: TRBV27
CDR3 DNA: TGTGCCAGCAGTTCTACGGGGGTTACCTTCTACAATGAGCAGTTCTTC
CDR3 protein: CASSSTGVTFYNEQFF

D gene: -
clone size: -
J gene: TRBJ2-7
V gene: TRBV6-1
CDR3 DNA: TGTGCCAGCAGGAACTCGTTAGGGTCCTACGAGCAGTACTTC
CDR3 protein: CASRNSLGSYEQYF

D gene: -
clone size: -
J gene: TRBJ1-4
V gene: TRBV18
CDR3 DNA: TGTGCCAGCTCACAGACAGCAACTAATGAAAAACTGTTTTTT
CDR3 protein: CASSQTATNEKLFF

D gene: TRBD1
clone size: once
J gene: TRBJ1-2
V gene: TRBV6-5
CDR3 DNA: TGTGCCAGCAGTAAATCCCAGGGGGGCGGCTACACCTTC
CDR3 protein: CASSKSQGGGYTF

D gene: -
clone size: medium-sized
J gene: TRBJ2-7
V gene: TRBV4-3
CDR3 DNA: TGCGCCAGCAGTCGCGACAGACTTCGCTACGAGCAGTACTTC
CDR3 protein: CASSRDRLRYEQYF

D gene: -
clone size: -
J gene: TRBJ2-7
V gene: TRBV7-2
CDR3 DNA: TGTGCCAGCAGCCTCCTCGGAGCGTACGAGCAGTACTTC
CDR3 protein: CASSLLGAYEQYF

D gene: TRBD1
clone size: -
J gene: TRBJ2-7
V gene: TRBV6-6
CDR3 DNA: TGTGCCAGCAGTTACTCCTGGGACAGGGGTGGCTACGAGCAGTACTTC
CDR3 protein: CASSYSWDRGGYEQYF

D gene: -
clone size: -
J gene: TRBJ2-2
V gene: TRBV6-5
CDR3 DNA: TGTGCCAGCCTGGGTCAAAACACCGGGGAGCTGTTTTTT
CDR3 protein: CASLGQNTGELFF

D gene: -
clone size: -
J gene: TRBJ1-1
V gene: TRBV6-4
CDR3 DNA: TGTGCCAGCAGTCTTAGTGAGAACACTGAAGCTTTCTTT
CDR3 protein: CASSLSENTEAFF

D gene: -
clone size: -
J gene: TRBJ2-2
V gene: TRBV7-9
CDR3 DNA: TGTGCCAGCAGCTTAGCGCGGACAAACACCGGGGAGCTGTTTTTT
CDR3 protein: CASSLARTNTGELFF

D gene: -
clone size: -
J gene: TRBJ1-6
V gene: TRBV30
CDR3 DNA: TGTGCCTGGAGCGCCCTAGGTGGCGGCCCTTCACCCCTCCACTTT
CDR3 protein: CAWSALGGGPSPLHF

D gene: -
clone size: -
J gene: TRBJ2-1
V gene: TRBV20-1
CDR3 DNA: TGCAGTGCTAGAGATTGGCATGAGCAGTTCTTC
CDR3 protein: CSARDWHEQFF

D gene: -
clone size: few
J gene: TRBJ1-4
V gene: TRBV9
CDR3 DNA: TGTGCCAGCAGCGGACCGCAGGAAAAACTGTTTTTT
CDR3 protein: CASSGPQEKLFF

D gene: TRBD1
clone size: -
J gene: TRBJ2-6
V gene: TRBV5-6
CDR3 DNA: TGTGCCAGCAGCCCGGGACAGGGTTGGGCCAACGTCCTGACTTTC
CDR3 protein: CASSPGQGWANVLTF

D gene: TRBD2
clone size: -
J gene: TRBJ2-2
V gene: TRBV4-2
CDR3 DNA: TGTGCCAGCAGCCACGGGGGGGCCGGGGAGCTGTTTTTT
CDR3 protein: CASSHGGAGELFF

D gene: -
clone size: -
J gene: TRBJ2-5
V gene: TRBV19
CDR3 DNA: TGTGCCAGTAGTTCGGGATATCAAGAGACCCAGTACTTC
CDR3 protein: CASSSGYQETQYF

D gene: TRBD2
clone size: few
J gene: TRBJ2-7
V gene: TRBV27
CDR3 DNA: TGTGCCAGCAGTTTATCGAGCGGGAGTTCGGGGGAGCAGTACTTC
CDR3 protein: CASSLSSGSSGEQYF

D gene: -
clone size: -
J gene: TRBJ2-3
V gene: TRBV4-3
CDR3 DNA: TGCGCCAGCAGCCTGGGTGCTGGGGATACGCAGTATTTT
CDR3 protein: CASSLGAGDTQYF

D gene: TRBD2
clone size: -
J gene: TRBJ2-2
V gene: TRBV10-3
CDR3 DNA: TGTGCCATCAGTGAGAGAAGCGGGGGCACCGGGGAGCTGTTTTTT
CDR3 protein: CAISERSGGTGELFF

D gene: TRBD1
clone size: -
J gene: TRBJ1-4
V gene: TRBV2
CDR3 DNA: TGTGCCAGCAGTGAACTCCAAGGGGGCTCTGGAAAACTGTTTTTT
CDR3 protein: CASSELQGGSGKLFF

D gene: TRBD2
clone size: -
J gene: TRBJ2-3
V gene: TRBV9
CDR3 DNA: TGTGCCAGCACCGATCCGGGGCGGGGGGCCCGCACAGATACGCAGTATTTT
CDR3 protein: CASTDPGRGARTDTQYF

D gene: TRBD1
clone size: -
J gene: TRBJ2-2
V gene: TRBV7-8
CDR3 DNA: TGTGCCAGCAGGCGTGACAGGGATGCGGTGAACACCGGGGAGCTGTTTTTT
CDR3 protein: CASRRDRDAVNTGELFF

D gene: -
clone size: -
J gene: TRBJ2-7
V gene: TRBV5-1
CDR3 DNA: TGCGCCAGCAGCCCCGCGTTGGGTACCAACGAGCAGTACTTC
CDR3 protein: CASSPALGTNEQYF

D gene: TRBD1
clone size: -
J gene: TRBJ2-6
V gene: TRBV7-6
CDR3 DNA: TGTGCCAGCAGCTTAGTAGTCTGGACAGGGGGCTCTGGGGCCAACGTCCTGACTTTC
CDR3 protein: CASSLVVWTGGSGANVLTF

D gene: -
clone size: -
J gene: TRBJ2-7
V gene: TRBV28
CDR3 DNA: TGTGCCAGCAGGCGGACAGTCTCCTACGAGCAGTACTTC
CDR3 protein: CASRRTVSYEQYF

D gene: -
clone size: few
J gene: TRBJ1-1
V gene: TRBV28
CDR3 DNA: TGTGCCAGCAGTGTCTCAAGAAGAGCTGAAGCTTTCTTT
CDR3 protein: CASSVSRRAEAFF

D gene: TRBD1
clone size: -
J gene: TRBJ2-3
V gene: TRBV7-9
CDR3 DNA: TGTGCCAGCAGCTTGGGACAGAGCACAGATACGCAGTATTTT
CDR3 protein: CASSLGQSTDTQYF

D gene: -
clone size: once
J gene: TRBJ1-2
V gene: TRBV19
CDR3 DNA: TGTGCCAGTAGTATAGATGGGGTAGCGTATGGCTACACCTTC
CDR3 protein: CASSIDGVAYGYTF

D gene: TRBD1
clone size: -
J gene: TRBJ2-7
V gene: TRBV30
CDR3 DNA: TGTGCCTGGAGTATGGGACAGGGGGCCTACGAGCAGTACTTC
CDR3 protein: CAWSMGQGAYEQYF

D gene: TRBD1
clone size: -
J gene: TRBJ2-7
V gene: TRBV19
CDR3 DNA: TGTGCCAGTAGTAGCAAAGGGACAGGACGATACGAGCAGTACTTC
CDR3 protein: CASSSKGTGRYEQYF

D gene: TRBD1
clone size: -
J gene: TRBJ2-7
V gene: TRBV19
CDR3 DNA: TGTGCCAGTACCCAATACGGGACAGGGAGCGACGAGCAGTACTTC
CDR3 protein: CASTQYGTGSDEQYF

D gene: -
clone size: once
J gene: TRBJ2-7
V gene: TRBV7-9
CDR3 DNA: TGTGCCAGCAGCCACCGTACGCAGCCCTACGAGCAGTACTTC
CDR3 protein: CASSHRTQPYEQYF

D gene: TRBD1
clone size: -
J gene: TRBJ1-2
V gene: TRBV11-2
CDR3 DNA: TGTGCCAGCAGCCAGTCAGGGGGGCTAGGCTACACCTTC
CDR3 protein: CASSQSGGLGYTF

D gene: -
clone size: -
J gene: TRBJ1-1
V gene: TRBV4-1
CDR3 DNA: TGCGCCAGCAGCCAAGTCTCGAACACTGAAGCTTTCTTT
CDR3 protein: CASSQVSNTEAFF

D gene: -
clone size: -
J gene: TRBJ2-7
V gene: TRBV13
CDR3 DNA: TGTGCCAGCAGCTTAGGAGGCAAATACTCCTACGAGCAGTACTTC
CDR3 protein: CASSLGGKYSYEQYF

D gene: TRBD1
clone size: few
J gene: TRBJ1-1
V gene: TRBV4-1
CDR3 DNA: TGCGCCAGCAGCCTATCGGGACAGCTCGAAGCTTTCTTT
CDR3 protein: CASSLSGQLEAFF

D gene: -
clone size: -
J gene: TRBJ2-6
V gene: TRBV27
CDR3 DNA: TGTGCCAGCACCCTAAACTCTGGGGCCAACGTCCTGACTTTC
CDR3 protein: CASTLNSGANVLTF

D gene: -
clone size: -
J gene: TRBJ2-1
V gene: TRBV29-1
CDR3 DNA: TGCAGCTCCAGGGTAGGATCCTACAATGAGCAGTTCTTC
CDR3 protein: CSSRVGSYNEQFF

D gene: -
clone size: -
J gene: TRBJ1-4
V gene: TRBV7-2
CDR3 DNA: TGTGCCAGCAGTGCACAAAAAGGAGGAAAACTGTTTTTT
CDR3 protein: CASSAQKGGKLFF

D gene: TRBD1
clone size: few
J gene: TRBJ2-5
V gene: TRBV10-3
CDR3 DNA: TGTGCCATCAGTGAAAGAAGGGGGCCGGGAGAGACCCAGTACTTC
CDR3 protein: CAISERRGPGETQYF

D gene: TRBD2
clone size: once
J gene: TRBJ2-7
V gene: TRBV11-2
CDR3 DNA: TGTGCCAGCAGCTTAGGTGGGGCGGGAGTTGCCTACGAGCAGTACTTC
CDR3 protein: CASSLGGAGVAYEQYF

D gene: -
clone size: -
J gene: TRBJ2-5
V gene: TRBV6-5
CDR3 DNA: TGTGCCAGCAGTCGGATCCAAGAGACCCAGTACTTC
CDR3 protein: CASSRIQETQYF

D gene: -
clone size: -
J gene: TRBJ1-1
V gene: TRBV6-1
CDR3 DNA: TGTGCCAGCAGTCGCGGATGGACTGAAGCTTTCTTT
CDR3 protein: CASSRGWTEAFF

D gene: TRBD1
clone size: -
J gene: TRBJ1-1
V gene: TRBV6-5
CDR3 DNA: TGTGCCAGCCGAGACAGGGGGTTCGGGCCTGAAGCTTTCTTT
CDR3 protein: CASRDRGFGPEAFF

D gene: -
clone size: -
J gene: TRBJ2-3
V gene: TRBV6-5
CDR3 DNA: TGTGCCAGCAGTTCAGCGCTCTTAGATACGCAGTATTTT
CDR3 protein: CASSSALLDTQYF

D gene: -
clone size: -
J gene: TRBJ2-4
V gene: TRBV5-4
CDR3 DNA: TGTGCCAGCAGCTTGGACGTCGGGGACATTCAGTACTTC
CDR3 protein: CASSLDVGDIQYF

D gene: -
clone size: -
J gene: TRBJ1-5
V gene: TRBV19
CDR3 DNA: TGTGCCAGTAGTATGGGGAGGGGTTATCAGCCCCAGCATTTT
CDR3 protein: CASSMGRGYQPQHF